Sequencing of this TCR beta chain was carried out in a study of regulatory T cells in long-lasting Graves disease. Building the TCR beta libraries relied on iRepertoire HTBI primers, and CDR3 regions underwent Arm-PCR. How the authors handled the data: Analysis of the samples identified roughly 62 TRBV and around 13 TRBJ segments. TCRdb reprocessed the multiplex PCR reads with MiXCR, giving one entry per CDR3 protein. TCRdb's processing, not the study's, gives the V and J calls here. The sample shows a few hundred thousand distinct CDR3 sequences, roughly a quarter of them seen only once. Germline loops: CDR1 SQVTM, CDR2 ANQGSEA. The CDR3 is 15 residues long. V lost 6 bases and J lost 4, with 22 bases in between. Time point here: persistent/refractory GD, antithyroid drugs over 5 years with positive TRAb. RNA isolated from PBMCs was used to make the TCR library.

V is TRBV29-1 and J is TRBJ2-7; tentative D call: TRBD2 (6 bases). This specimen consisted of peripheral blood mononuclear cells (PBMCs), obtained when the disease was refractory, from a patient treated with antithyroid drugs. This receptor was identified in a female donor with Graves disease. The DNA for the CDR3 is TGCAGCGTACTACCAGAGCCGGGACTTAAATACGAGCAGTACTTC. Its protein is CSVLPEPGLKYEQYF.